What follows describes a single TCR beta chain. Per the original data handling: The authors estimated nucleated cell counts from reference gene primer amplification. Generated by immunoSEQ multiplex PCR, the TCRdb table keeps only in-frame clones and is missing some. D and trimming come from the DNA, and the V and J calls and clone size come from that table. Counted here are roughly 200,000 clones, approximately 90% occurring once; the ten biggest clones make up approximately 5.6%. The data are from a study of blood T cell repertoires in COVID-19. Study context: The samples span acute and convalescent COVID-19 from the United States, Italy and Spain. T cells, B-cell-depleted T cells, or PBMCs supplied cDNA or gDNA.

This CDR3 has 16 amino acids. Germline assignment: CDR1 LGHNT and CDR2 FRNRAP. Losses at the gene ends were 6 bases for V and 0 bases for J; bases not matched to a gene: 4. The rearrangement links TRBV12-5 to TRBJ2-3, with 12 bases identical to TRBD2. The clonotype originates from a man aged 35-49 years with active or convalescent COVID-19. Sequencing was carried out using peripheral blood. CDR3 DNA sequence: TGTGCTAGTGGAAAGGGGACTAGCGGGAGCACAGATACGCAGTATTTT. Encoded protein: CASGKGTSGSTDTQYF.